The entry below gives a single T cell receptor (beta chain) sequence along with its context. Its antigen is unknown. This entry belongs to a study of cytomegalovirus exposure and HLA in healthy donors. Study observations and caveats: Accounts indicate the classifier identified cytomegalovirus status with strong specificity and sensitivity. DRB1 had the most TCR associations and HLA-C the fewest, a later analysis found, with rates varying by HLA locus.

The length of the CDR3 is 13 residues. Trimming took 6 bases from V and 4 from J; bases not matched to a gene: 3. From germline, CDR1 is SGHAT and CDR2 FQNNGV. A multiplex PCR was run with 60 Vbeta primers and 13 Jbeta primers. Data came from immunoSEQ multiplex PCR; TCRdb stores just in-frame clones and leaves some out. The sample includes approximately 53,000 clones, over 60% of them seen just once. The clonotype comes from a woman between 50 and 59 years old in good health and CMV-seronegative. Specimen: PBMCs. The rearrangement joins TRBV11-2 to TRBJ1-1; 9 bases agree with TRBD1. CDR3 sequence reads: CASRPTGGTEAFF. The DNA for the CDR3 is TGTGCCAGCAGACCGACAGGGGGCACTGAAGCTTTCTTT.